This T cell receptor (beta chain) was retrieved from a study of beta chain features in type 1 diabetes. Every bit of the isolated RNA underwent reverse transcription, so sequencing read expressed TCRB transcripts. Data came from immunoSEQ multiplex PCR; TCRdb stores just in-frame clones and leaves some out. The repertoire has about 180,000 clones, about an eighth of them found once; the top ten carry about 0.59%. This clone was detected a few times. Its antigen is undetermined. Sorted CD4+ subsets: naive, central memory, regulatory, stem cell-like memory (CD45RO/CCR7/CD25/CD127/CD95/CD27 panel). Broader study findings: Compared to healthy donors, patients appeared to have naive, central memory and Treg TCRB repertoires that were more alike.

The germline V and J ends were trimmed by 3 bases and 0 bases, with 12 bases remaining between them. The CDR3 has 15 residues. Germline CDR1 is SNHLY and CDR2 is FYNNEI. Sequences were obtained from central memory CD4+ T cells from blood. This receptor was obtained from a woman aged 18-29 years in good health. The gene calls are TRBV2 and TRBJ2-7; weak D call: TRBD1 (7 bases). CDR3 residues: CASSDKEGASYEQYF. As DNA, the CDR3 is TGTGCCAGCAGTGATAAGGAGGGGGCCTCCTACGAGCAGTACTTC.